This T cell receptor beta chain emerged from a study of shared clonotypes between healthy human individuals. The CDR3 length is 16 residues. Trimming shortened V by 2 bases and J by 8 bases, and 18 bases separated the two germline ends. Germline assignment: CDR1 LNHNV and CDR2 YYDKDF (reference sequence). Produced via immunoSEQ multiplex PCR; TCRdb's table is partial and in-frame only. This sample has about 2.4 million clones, with 80% to 95% found just once. To note about this clone: Its specificity is unknown.

Study-level findings and limits: Memory subsets generally showed smaller estimated richness than naive subsets did. It was observed that 5% to 6% of naive CD4 clonotypes were shared across several donors.

The chain couples TRBV15 to TRBJ1-4; D ambiguous. This TCR was sampled from a man aged 18 to 30 in good health. Some clones in this sample may be carry-over from other donors' samples. The material sequenced was naive CD4+ T cells from PBMCs. Noted subset: CD45RA+ positively selected. The CDR3 nucleotides read TGTGCCACCAGCAGAAAAAGAGACCCCCAGGACGAAAAACTGTTTTTT. It translates to CATSRKRDPQDEKLFF.